This T cell receptor (beta chain) was sequenced during a study of CD8 T cells in ankylosing spondylitis. A few counts support this clonotype. Its target is not known. This CDR3 is built from 14 residues. Germline assignment: CDR1 SGDLS and CDR2 YYNGEE. V was trimmed by 0 bases and J by 3 bases, leaving 10 bases between them. With molecular barcodes, quantitative 5'-RACE was used to make the TCR beta libraries. TCRdb ran MiXCR on the 5' RACE reads and lists one entry per CDR3 protein. The sample has around 540,000 distinct CDR3 sequences, about 12% seen once; the top ten hold 6.8%. Whole-study results and caveats: Both synovial fluid and blood in reactive arthritis had previously been reported to carry some motif variants. The authors reported significant enrichment of disease-linked clones in matched ankylosing spondylitis synovial fluid. Several highly homologous variants made up a TCR beta motif that seemed to typify ankylosing spondylitis blood.

The clonotype comes from a male donor with ankylosing spondylitis. The rearrangement uses TRBV9 and TRBJ2-7; D possibly matches TRBD1 or TRBD2 (6 bases each). The sample comprised blood, either unsorted or a sorted T cell fraction (not recorded which). CDR3 bases: TGTGCCAGCAGCGTAGCGGGGGCAAGCTACGAGCAGTACTTC. Residues: CASSVAGASYEQYF.